This T cell receptor beta chain comes out of a study of Ad26.COV2.S vaccination and SARS-CoV-2 variants. On the study more broadly: Intramuscular Ad26.COV2.S doses were given once or twice, 56 days apart.

A word on this clone: Antigen: not known.

Germline CDR1 SGHTA, CDR2 FQGNSA. The CDR3 totals 14 residues. Losses at the gene ends were 4 bases for V and 6 bases for J; bases not matched to a gene: 6. Overall study results and limits: Total T cell responses may have been underestimated by the TCR breadth and depth analyses.

The table came from immunoSEQ multiplex PCR; TCRdb's copy has only in-frame clones and leaves some out. Of 400,000 to 500,000 clones in the sample, approximately 89% are singletons; the top ten hold approximately 2.5%. Described treatment: 19 received Ad26.COV2.S at low or high dose, single or two shots; about five received placebo; per-sample allocation not given. Samples came from day 63 after the first vaccine or placebo injection. The chain links TRBV7-2 to TRBJ2-4; 7 nucleotides agree with TRBD1. Sequences were derived from peripheral blood, sampled in a trial of Ad26.COV2.S vaccine versus placebo. The receptor's source is a person between 18 and 65 years old who received the Ad26.COV2.S COVID-19 vaccine or a placebo. The CDR3 reads CASSSSGGPNIQYF. For the CDR3, the DNA is TGTGCCAGCAGCTCTTCAGGGGGACCAAACATTCAGTACTTC.